This T cell receptor (beta chain) derives from a study of OX40 agonist ivuxolimab in advanced cancers. With regard to this clone: The antigen is undetermined.

Points from the study as a whole: Clonal expansion by week 6 occurred in CD4+ and CD8+ blood T cells (at 0.1 to 3.0 mg/kg). Antigen specificity was not determined for the expanded peripheral T cells.

Germline CDR1 is SGHDT and CDR2 is YYEEEE. Trimming pared 5 bases from V and 5 bases from J, leaving 29 bases between. CDR3 length: 19 residues. Sequenced by immunoSEQ multiplex PCR; TCRdb stores in-frame clones only, minus some. The sample consists of fewer than 90,000 clones, about 88% of them appearing once. The sequence was obtained from an adult with an advanced solid tumor such as melanoma, head and neck, liver or kidney cancer. The sample in question was CD4+ or CD8+ T cells sorted from blood, obtained in a trial of the OX40 agonist ivuxolimab. V gene TRBV5-6 combines with J gene TRBJ1-5; tentatively, D is TRBD1 (5 bases). The CDR3 DNA sequence: TGTGCCAGCAGTTCTAATAGACAGAGGGGTAGTCTGTGGGATCAGCCCCAGCATTTT. It translates to CASSSNRQRGSLWDQPQHF.